This T cell receptor beta chain was captured by sequencing in a study of Ad26.COV2.S vaccination and SARS-CoV-2 variants. About the research overall: The study gave Ad26.COV2.S intramuscularly, once or twice 56 days apart.

Study results and limitations: Non-spike TCR breadth was similar in vaccine and placebo recipients. Post-vaccination breadth of spike-specific CD8+ and CD4+ T cell responses was reportedly substantial.

Method: immunoSEQ multiplex PCR; TCRdb's copy keeps in-frame clones and lacks some. The sample consists of under 600,000 clones, 80% to 90% of them appearing once. As for this clone: Its cognate antigen is unknown.

This sample's treatment: roughly 20 received Ad26.COV2.S at low or high dose, single or two shots; about 5 received placebo; per-sample allocation not given. Specimen acquisition occurred on day 63 following the initial vaccine or placebo injection. Boston hosted the donor, who was an adult aged 18-55 years. The CDR3 contains 13 residues. The V gene end was trimmed by 5 bases and the J gene end by 4 bases; junction bases not matched to a gene: 2. The germline gives CDR1 SEHNR, CDR2 FQNEAQ (reference sequence). Source: peripheral blood, taken in a trial of Ad26.COV2.S vaccine versus placebo. This TCR was sampled from a person aged 18-60 years who received the Ad26.COV2.S COVID-19 vaccine or a placebo. The chain couples TRBV7-9 to TRBJ2-7; 10 bases fit TRBD2. In DNA, the CDR3 is TGTGCCAGCAGCCGGACTAGCGGATACGAGCAGTACTTC. Translated: CASSRTSGYEQYF.